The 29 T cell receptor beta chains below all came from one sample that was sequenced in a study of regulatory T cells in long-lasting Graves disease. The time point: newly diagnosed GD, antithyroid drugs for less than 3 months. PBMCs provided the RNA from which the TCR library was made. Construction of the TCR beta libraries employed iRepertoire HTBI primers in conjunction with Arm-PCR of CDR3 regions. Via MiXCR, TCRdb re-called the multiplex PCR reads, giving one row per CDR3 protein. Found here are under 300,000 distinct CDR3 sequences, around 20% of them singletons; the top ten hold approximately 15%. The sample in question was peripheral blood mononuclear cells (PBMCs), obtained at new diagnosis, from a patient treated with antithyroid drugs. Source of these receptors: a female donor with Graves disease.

In nucleotides, the CDR3 is TGTGCCAGCAGGAAATCGGGACAGCTCTATGGCTACACCTTC. It translates to CASRKSGQLYGYTF. The chain joins TRBV6-1 to TRBJ1-2, with 7 nucleotides matching TRBD1. Germline V gives CDR1 MNHNS, CDR2 SASEGT. The CDR3 has 14 amino acids. The V gene end was trimmed by 6 bases and the J gene end by 4 bases; junction bases not matched to a gene: 8.

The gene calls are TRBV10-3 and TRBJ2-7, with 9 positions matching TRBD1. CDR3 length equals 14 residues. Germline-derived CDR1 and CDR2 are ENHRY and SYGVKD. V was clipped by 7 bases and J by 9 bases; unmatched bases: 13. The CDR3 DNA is TGTGCCATCAAGCCGGGACAGGGTTTAAGCGGGCAGTACTTC. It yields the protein CAIKPGQGLSGQYF.

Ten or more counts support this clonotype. The CDR3 protein is CASRKRVDSYEQYF. In nucleotides, the CDR3 is TGTGCCAGCAGGAAAAGGGTCGACTCCTACGAGCAGTACTTC. This chain uses TRBV27 with TRBJ2-7; D gene uncertain. Germline CDR1 is MNHEY and CDR2 is SMNVEV (reference sequence). With 6 bases removed from V and 0 bases from J, the gap between germline ends came to 12 bases. The CDR3 consists of 14 residues.

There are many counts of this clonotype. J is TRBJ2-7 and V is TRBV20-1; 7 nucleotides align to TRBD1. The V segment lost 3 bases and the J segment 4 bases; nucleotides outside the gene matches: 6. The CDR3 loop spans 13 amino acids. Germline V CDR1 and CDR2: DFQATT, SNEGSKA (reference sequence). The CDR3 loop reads CSARTGPGYEQYF. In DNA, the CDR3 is TGCAGTGCTAGGACAGGGCCAGGGTACGAGCAGTACTTC.

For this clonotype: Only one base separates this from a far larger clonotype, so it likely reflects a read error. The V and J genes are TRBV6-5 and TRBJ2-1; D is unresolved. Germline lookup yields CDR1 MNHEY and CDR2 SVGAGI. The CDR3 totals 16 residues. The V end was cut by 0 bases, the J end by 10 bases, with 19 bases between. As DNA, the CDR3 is TGTGCCAGCAGTTACTCGGTTCCACCCAACTCCTACGAGCAGTTCTTC. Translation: CASSYSVPPNSYEQFF.

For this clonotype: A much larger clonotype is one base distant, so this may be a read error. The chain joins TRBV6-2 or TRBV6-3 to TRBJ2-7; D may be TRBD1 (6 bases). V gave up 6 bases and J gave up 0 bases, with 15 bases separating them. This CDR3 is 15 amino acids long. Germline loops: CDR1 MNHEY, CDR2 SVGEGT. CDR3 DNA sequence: TGTGCCAGCAGCCCGAGGGGGACGAGCTCCTACGAGCAGTACTTC. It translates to CASSPRGTSSYEQYF.

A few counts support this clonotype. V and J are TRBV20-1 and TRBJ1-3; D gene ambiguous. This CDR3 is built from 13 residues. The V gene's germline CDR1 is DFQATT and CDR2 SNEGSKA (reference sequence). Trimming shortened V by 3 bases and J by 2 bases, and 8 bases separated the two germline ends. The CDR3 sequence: CSASQGTGNTIYF. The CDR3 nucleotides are TGCAGTGCTAGTCAAGGGACTGGAAACACCATATATTTT.

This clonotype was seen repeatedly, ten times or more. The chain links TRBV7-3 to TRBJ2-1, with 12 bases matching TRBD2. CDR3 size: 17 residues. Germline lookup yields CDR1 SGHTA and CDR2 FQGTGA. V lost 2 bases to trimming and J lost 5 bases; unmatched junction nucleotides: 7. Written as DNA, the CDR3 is TGTGCCAGCAGCTTAGTCGCGACTAGCGGGAGAAACAATGAGCAGTTCTTC. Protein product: CASSLVATSGRNNEQFF.

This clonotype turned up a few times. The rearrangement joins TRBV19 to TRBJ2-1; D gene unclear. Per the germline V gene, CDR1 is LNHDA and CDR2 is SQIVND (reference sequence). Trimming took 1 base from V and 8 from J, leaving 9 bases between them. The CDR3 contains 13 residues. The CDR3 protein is CASSIGNQDEQFF. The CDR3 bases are TGTGCCAGTAGTATAGGGAACCAGGATGAGCAGTTCTTC.

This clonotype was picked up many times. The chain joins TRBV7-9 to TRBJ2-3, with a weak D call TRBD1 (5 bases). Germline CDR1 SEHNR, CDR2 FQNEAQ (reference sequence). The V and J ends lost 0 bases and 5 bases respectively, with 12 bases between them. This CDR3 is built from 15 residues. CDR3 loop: CASSLAKTQGDTQYF. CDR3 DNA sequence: TGTGCCAGCAGCTTAGCGAAAACCCAGGGAGATACGCAGTATTTT.

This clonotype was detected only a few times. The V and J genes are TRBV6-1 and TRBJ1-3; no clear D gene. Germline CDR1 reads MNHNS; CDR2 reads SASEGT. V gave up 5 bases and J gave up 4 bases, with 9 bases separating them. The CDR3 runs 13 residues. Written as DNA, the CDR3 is TGTGCCAGCAGTACCGTGCCGGGAAACACCATATATTTT. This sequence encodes CASSTVPGNTIYF.

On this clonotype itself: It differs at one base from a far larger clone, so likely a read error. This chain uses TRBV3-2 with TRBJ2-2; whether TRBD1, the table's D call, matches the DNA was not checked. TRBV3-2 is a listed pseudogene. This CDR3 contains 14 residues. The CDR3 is CASSPPSTTGGLFF. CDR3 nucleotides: TGTGCCAGCAGCCCGCCCTCGACCACCGGGGGGCTGTTTTTT.

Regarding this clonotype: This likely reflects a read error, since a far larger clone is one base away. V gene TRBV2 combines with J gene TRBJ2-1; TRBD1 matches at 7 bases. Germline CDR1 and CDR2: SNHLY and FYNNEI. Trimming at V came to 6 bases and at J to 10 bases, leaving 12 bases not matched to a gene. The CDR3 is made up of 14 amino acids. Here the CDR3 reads CASSAGTDYYEQFF. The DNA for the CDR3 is TGTGCCAGCAGCGCCGGGACAGACTACTACGAGCAGTTCTTC.

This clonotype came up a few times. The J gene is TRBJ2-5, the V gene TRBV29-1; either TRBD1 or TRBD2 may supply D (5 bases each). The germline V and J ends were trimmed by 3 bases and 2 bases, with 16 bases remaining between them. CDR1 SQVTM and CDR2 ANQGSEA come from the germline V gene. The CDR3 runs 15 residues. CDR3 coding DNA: TGCAGCGTTGAGAAGGGGACCCACCAGCAAGAGACCCAGTACTTC. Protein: CSVEKGTHQQETQYF.

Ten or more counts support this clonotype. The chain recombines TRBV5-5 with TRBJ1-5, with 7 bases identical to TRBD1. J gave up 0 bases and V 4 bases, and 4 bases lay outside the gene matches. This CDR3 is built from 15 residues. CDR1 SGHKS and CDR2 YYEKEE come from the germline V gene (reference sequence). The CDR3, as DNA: TGTGCCAGCAGCGCGAGGACAGGTAGCAATCAGCCCCAGCATTTT. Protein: CASSARTGSNQPQHF.

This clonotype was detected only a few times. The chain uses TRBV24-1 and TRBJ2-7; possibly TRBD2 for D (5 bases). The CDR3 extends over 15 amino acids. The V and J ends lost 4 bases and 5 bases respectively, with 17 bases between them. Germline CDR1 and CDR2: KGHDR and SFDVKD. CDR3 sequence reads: CATSDPAGAAHEQYF. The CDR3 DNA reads TGTGCCACCAGTGACCCCGCGGGTGCTGCCCACGAGCAGTACTTC.

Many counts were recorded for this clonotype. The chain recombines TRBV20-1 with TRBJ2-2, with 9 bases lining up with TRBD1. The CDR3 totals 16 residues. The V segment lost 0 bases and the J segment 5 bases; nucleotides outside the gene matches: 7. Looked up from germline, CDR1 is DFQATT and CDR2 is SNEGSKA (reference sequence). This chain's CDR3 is CSAREQGTGRTGELFF. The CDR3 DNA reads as TGCAGTGCTAGAGAACAGGGGACAGGGAGGACCGGGGAGCTGTTTTTT.

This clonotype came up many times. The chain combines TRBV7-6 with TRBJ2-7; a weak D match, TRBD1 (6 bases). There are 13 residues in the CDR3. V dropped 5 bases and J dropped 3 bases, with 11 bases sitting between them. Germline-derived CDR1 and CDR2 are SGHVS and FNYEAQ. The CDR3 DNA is TGTGCCAGCAGCCCCTCGGACAGCTACGAGCAGTACTTC. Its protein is CASSPSDSYEQYF.

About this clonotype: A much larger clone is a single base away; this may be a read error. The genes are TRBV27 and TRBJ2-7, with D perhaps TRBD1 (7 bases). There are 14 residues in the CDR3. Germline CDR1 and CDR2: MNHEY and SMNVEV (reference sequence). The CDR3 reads CASSSTGTSYEQHF. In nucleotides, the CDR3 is TGTGCCAGCAGTTCGACAGGGACTTCCTACGAGCAGCACTTC.

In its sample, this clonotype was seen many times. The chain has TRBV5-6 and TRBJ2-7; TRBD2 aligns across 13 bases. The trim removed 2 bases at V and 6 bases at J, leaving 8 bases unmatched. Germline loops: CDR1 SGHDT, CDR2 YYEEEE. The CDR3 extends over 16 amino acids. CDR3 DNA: TGTGCCAGCAGCTTTAGGACTAGCGGGAGTTTAAGCGAGCAGTACTTC. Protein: CASSFRTSGSLSEQYF.

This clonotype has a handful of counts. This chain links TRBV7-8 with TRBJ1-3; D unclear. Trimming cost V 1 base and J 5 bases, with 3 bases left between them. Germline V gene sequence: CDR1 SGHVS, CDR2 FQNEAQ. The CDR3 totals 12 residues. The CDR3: CASSLGRNTIYF. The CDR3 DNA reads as TGTGCCAGCAGCTTAGGGCGAAACACCATATATTTT.

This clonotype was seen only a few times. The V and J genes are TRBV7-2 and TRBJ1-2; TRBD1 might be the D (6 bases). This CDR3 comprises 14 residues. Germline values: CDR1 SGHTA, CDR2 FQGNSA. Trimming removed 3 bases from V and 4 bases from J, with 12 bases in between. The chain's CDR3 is CASSFGQQSYGYTF. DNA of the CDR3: TGTGCCAGCAGCTTTGGACAGCAGTCCTATGGCTACACCTTC.

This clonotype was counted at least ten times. The CDR3 DNA reads as TGTGCCAGCAGGGAAGCGGGACTCACAGATACGCAGTATTTT. It yields the protein CASREAGLTDTQYF. The V and J genes are TRBV12-3 or TRBV12-4 and TRBJ2-3, with 7 nucleotides matching TRBD2. This CDR3 contains 14 residues. V lost 6 bases to trimming and J lost 2 bases; unmatched junction nucleotides: 5.

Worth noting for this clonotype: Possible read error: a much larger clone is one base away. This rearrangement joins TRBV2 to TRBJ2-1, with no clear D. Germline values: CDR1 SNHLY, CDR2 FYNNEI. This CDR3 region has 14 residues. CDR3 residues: CASSPTDRYNGQFF. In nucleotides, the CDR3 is TGTGCCAGCAGCCCTACGGACCGATACAATGGGCAGTTCTTC.

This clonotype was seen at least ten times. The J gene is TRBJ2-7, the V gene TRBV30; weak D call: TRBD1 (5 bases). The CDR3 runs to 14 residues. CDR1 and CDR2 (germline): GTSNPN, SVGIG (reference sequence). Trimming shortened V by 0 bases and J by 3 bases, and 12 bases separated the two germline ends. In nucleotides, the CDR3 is TGTGCCTGGAGTGTAGCCCCCCAGGGCTACGAGCAGTACTTC. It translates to CAWSVAPQGYEQYF.

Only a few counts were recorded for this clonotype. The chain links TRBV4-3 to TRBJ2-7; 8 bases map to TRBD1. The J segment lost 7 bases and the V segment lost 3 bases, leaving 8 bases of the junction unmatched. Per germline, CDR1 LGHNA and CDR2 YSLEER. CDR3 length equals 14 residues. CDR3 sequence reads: CASSHGQGTGEQYF. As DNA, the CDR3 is TGCGCCAGCAGCCACGGACAGGGTACGGGGGAGCAGTACTTC.

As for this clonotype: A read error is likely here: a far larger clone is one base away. CDR3 DNA: TGTGCCAGCAGCCCAGGGGCTAGCGGGCTCCTCACAGATACGCAGTATTTT. It is translated as CASSPGASGLLTDTQYF. The V and J genes are TRBV11-2 and TRBJ2-3, with 8 bases matching TRBD2. CDR3 size: 17 residues. The V segment lost 5 bases and the J segment 2 bases; nucleotides outside the gene matches: 12. Germline V gene data show CDR1 as SGHAT and CDR2 as FQNNGV.

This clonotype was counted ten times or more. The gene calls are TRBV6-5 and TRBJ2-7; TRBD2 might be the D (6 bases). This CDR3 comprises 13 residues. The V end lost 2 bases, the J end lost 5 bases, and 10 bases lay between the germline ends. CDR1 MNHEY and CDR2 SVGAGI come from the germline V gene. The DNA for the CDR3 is TGTGCCAGCAGTTACACCGGGGGTAACGAGCAGTACTTC. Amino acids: CASSYTGGNEQYF.

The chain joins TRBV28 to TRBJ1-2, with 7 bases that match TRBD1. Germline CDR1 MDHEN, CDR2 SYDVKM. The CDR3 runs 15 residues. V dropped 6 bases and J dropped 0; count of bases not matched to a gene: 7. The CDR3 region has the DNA TGTGCCAGCAGGGGGACAGCTCTACCTAACTATGGCTACACCTTC. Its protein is CASRGTALPNYGYTF.